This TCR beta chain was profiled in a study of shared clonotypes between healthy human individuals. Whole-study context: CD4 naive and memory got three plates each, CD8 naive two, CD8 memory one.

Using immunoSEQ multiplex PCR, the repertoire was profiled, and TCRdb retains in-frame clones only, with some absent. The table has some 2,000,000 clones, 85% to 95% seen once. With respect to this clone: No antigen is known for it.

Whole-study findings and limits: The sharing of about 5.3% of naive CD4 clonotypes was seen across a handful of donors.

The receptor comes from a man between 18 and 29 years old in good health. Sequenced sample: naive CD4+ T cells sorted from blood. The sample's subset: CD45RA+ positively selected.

The CDR3 nucleotides read TGTGCCAGCAGCTTGTATGGGGGAGCTGGGGCCAACGTCCTGACTTTC. This codes for CASSLYGGAGANVLTF. The J gene is TRBJ2-6, the V gene TRBV5-6; the D call may be TRBD1 or TRBD2 (5 bases each). CDR3 length equals 16 residues. The V gene's germline CDR1 is SGHDT and CDR2 YYEEEE. The V end lost 1 base, the J end lost 2 bases, and 10 bases lay between the germline ends.